The present TCR beta chain was sequenced within a study of Tregs in tolerant kidney transplant recipients. General observations from the study: Some patients' samples used different primers over time, so nucleotide sequences weren't comparable. The small number of patients limits these findings pending further validation.

Related graft donors supplied nonmyeloablative bone marrow transplants, and mixed chimerism was transient. CD4+CD25+CD127- Tregs, CD4+CD25- non-Tregs, CD4 and CD8 cells were sorted. Details on this clone: Antigen: not known.

CDR1 SQVTM and CDR2 ANQGSEA come from the germline V gene. CDR3 size: 13 residues. Trimming took off 6 bases at V and 1 base at J, with 13 bases between the two ends. Data came from immunoSEQ multiplex PCR; TCRdb stores just in-frame clones and leaves some out. The sample lists 45,000 to 55,000 clones, roughly nine tenths occurring once. The sequences come from CD8+ T cells from blood (PBMCs), collected 24 months after the transplant. The clonotype originates from a human patient who received a combined kidney and bone marrow transplant. Part of the T cell pool may stem from the graft donor. V gene TRBV29-1 combines with J gene TRBJ2-7; D unclear. CDR3 sequence: CSVLSYSSYEQYF. The DNA of the CDR3 is TGCAGCGTCCTTTCTTACAGTTCCTACGAGCAGTACTTC.